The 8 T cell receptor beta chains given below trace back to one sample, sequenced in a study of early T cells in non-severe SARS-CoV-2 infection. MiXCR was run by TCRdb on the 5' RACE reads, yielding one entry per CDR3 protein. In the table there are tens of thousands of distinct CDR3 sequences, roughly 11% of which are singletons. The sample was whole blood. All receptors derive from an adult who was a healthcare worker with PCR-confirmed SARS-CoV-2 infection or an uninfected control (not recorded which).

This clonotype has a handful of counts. The CDR3 region has the DNA TGCAGTGCTAGTGTGGGACAGGGGGCGTACGAGCAGTACTTC. It specifies CSASVGQGAYEQYF. The genes are TRBV20-1 and TRBJ2-7; 12 nucleotides align to TRBD1. With V trimmed by 3 bases and J by 4 bases, 4 bases remained unmatched. This CDR3 spans 14 amino acids. Germline lookup yields CDR1 DFQATT and CDR2 SNEGSKA (reference sequence).

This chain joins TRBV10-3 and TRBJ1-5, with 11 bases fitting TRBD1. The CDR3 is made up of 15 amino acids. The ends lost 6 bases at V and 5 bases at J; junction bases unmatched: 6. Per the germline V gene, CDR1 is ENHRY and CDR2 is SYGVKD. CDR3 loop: CAISPGTGGDQPQHF. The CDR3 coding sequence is TGTGCCATCAGCCCGGGGACAGGGGGGGATCAGCCCCAGCATTTT.

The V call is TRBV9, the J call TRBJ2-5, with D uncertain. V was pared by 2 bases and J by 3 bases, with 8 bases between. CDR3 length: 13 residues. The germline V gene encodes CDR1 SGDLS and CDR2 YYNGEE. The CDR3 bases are TGTGCCAGCAGCGTGCAAGGAGAAGAGACCCAGTACTTC. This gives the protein CASSVQGEETQYF.

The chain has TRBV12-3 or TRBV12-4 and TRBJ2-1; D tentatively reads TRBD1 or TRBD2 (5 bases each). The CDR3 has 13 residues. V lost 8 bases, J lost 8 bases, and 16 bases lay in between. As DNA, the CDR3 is TGTGCCAGCCGCGCTAGGGGAGCGCATGAGCAGTTCTTC. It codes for CASRARGAHEQFF.

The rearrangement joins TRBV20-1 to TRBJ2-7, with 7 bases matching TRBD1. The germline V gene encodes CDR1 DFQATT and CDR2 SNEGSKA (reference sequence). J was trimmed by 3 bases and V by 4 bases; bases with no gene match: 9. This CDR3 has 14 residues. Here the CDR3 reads CSANTIRDSYEQYF. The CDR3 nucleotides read TGCAGTGCTAATACGATCCGGGACAGCTACGAGCAGTACTTC.

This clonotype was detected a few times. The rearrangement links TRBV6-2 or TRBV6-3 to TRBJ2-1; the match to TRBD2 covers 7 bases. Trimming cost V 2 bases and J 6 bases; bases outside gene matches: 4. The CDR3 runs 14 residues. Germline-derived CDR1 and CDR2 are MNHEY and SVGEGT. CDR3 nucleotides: TGTGCCAGCAGTTACGCGCCTAGCGGCAATGAGCAGTTCTTC. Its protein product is CASSYAPSGNEQFF.

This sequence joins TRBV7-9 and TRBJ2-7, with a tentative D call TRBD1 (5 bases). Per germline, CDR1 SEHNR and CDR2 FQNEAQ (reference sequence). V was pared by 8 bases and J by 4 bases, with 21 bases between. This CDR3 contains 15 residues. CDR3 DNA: TGTGCCAGCGATGGGGCCGTGAAGGGGAAGTACGAGCAGTACTTC. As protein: CASDGAVKGKYEQYF.

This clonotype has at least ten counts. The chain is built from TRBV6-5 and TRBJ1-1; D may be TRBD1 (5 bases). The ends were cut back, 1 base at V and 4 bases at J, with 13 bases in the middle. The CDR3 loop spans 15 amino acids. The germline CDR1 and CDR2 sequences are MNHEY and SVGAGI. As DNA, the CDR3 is TGTGCCAGCAGTTACTTGTTTGGGGGTGGCACTGAAGCTTTCTTT. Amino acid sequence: CASSYLFGGGTEAFF.